A selection of T cell receptor beta chains follows, all from one sample in a study of cytomegalovirus exposure and HLA in healthy donors. Clones were read by immunoSEQ multiplex PCR, and TCRdb kept only the in-frame ones, dropping some. The sample lists over 100,000 clones, 75% to 85% occurring once. The sequenced material came from PBMCs. Receptors were obtained from a woman aged 18-29 years in good health and CMV-seropositive. Each CDR3 is given with its conserved first and last residue. The order of the fields is J gene, CDR3 length, clone size, D gene, V gene, CDR3 DNA, CDR3 protein. The D gene is left open where the match is weak. The size entry is marked missing in some rows and otherwise reads once, few, many or a size class.

>TRBJ1-1|14|-|-|TRBV5-1
TGCGCCAGCAGCCCAACCAGGGGCTACACTGAAGCTTTCTTT
CASSPTRGYTEAFF
>TRBJ1-1|15|-|-|TRBV9
TGTGCCAGCAGCGTAGTTAAGCCTATGAACACTGAAGCTTTCTTT
CASSVVKPMNTEAFF
>TRBJ2-5|16|-|TRBD2|TRBV11-3
TGTGCCAGCAGCTTAAGACTAGCGGCCTACCAAGAGACCCAGTACTTC
CASSLRLAAYQETQYF
>TRBJ1-1|14|-|-|TRBV19
TGTGCCAGTAGTATCCAGGGTTCGGGCACTGAAGCTTTCTTT
CASSIQGSGTEAFF
>TRBJ2-1|15|-|-|TRBV27
TGTGCCAGCAGTTTAGACCTTGGCGGGGTCAATGAGCAGTTCTTC
CASSLDLGGVNEQFF
>TRBJ2-5|15|-|-|TRBV6-5
TGTGCCAGCAGTTACTCGAGTTTGAGACAAGAGACCCAGTACTTC
CASSYSSLRQETQYF
>TRBJ1-2|13|-|TRBD1|TRBV6-4
TGTGCCAGAAGGACAGGTCCTAACTATGGCTACACCTTC
CARRTGPNYGYTF
>TRBJ2-6|16|-|-|TRBV9
TGTGCCAGCAGCGCAACTGGGAGGCATGGGGCCAACGTCCTGACTTTC
CASSATGRHGANVLTF
>TRBJ2-7|15|-|TRBD2|TRBV18
TGTGCCAGCTCACCAAGAGTGATTAGCGGGGGAGAGCAGTACTTC
CASSPRVISGGEQYF
>TRBJ1-2|14|-|-|TRBV10-3
TGTGCCATCAGTAACAGGCGTGAGGACTATGGCTACACCTTC
CAISNRREDYGYTF
>TRBJ1-3|19|-|-|TRBV5-6
TGTGCCAGCAGCTGGAGGGGTGGGGGACCCTCATCCCCTGGAAACACCATATATTTT
CASSWRGGGPSSPGNTIYF
>TRBJ2-3|20|-|TRBD2|TRBV7-3
TGTGCCAGCAGCTTATGGTCGGAGCGGACTAGCGGCTATAGCACAGATACGCAGTATTTT
CASSLWSERTSGYSTDTQYF
>TRBJ2-3|20|few|-|TRBV2
TGTGCCAGCAAACCCCCCGGGACAGGGGAAATGAGCGGGAGGAGTGATACGCAGTATTTT
CASKPPGTGEMSGRSDTQYF
>TRBJ1-1|15|-|TRBD1|TRBV7-8
TGTGCCAGCAGCCCGCGGACAGGGAGAGACACTGAAGCTTTCTTT
CASSPRTGRDTEAFF
>TRBJ2-1|15|-|-|TRBV6-5
TGTGCCAGCAGTTACTTCGGGCAGGGTAACAATGAGCAGTTCTTC
CASSYFGQGNNEQFF
>TRBJ1-1|15|-|-|TRBV15
TGTGCCACCAGCAGGGGAGGGGGTCGGAGCCCTGAAGCTTTCTTT
CATSRGGGRSPEAFF
>TRBJ2-7|13|-|-|TRBV5-6
TGTGCCAGCAGCATCGTGGACAGTCGGGAGCAGTACTTC
CASSIVDSREQYF
>TRBJ2-3|15|-|TRBD2|TRBV5-1
TGCGCCAGCAGCTTGGGGGAGGCTAGCGGGGATACGCAGTATTTT
CASSLGEASGDTQYF
>TRBJ1-3|14|-|TRBD1|TRBV15
TGTGCCACCAGCAGAGTACAGGGGAGAAACACCATATATTTT
CATSRVQGRNTIYF
>TRBJ1-1|15|-|-|TRBV7-9
TGTGCCAGCAGCCTTACAGGCTCCCTGGGGACTGAAGCTTTCTTT
CASSLTGSLGTEAFF
>TRBJ1-2|16|-|-|TRBV7-2
TGTGCCAGCAGCTTACCCATCCTTACAGACAACTATGGCTACACCTTC
CASSLPILTDNYGYTF
>TRBJ2-1|15|-|TRBD2|TRBV10-1
TGCGCCAGCAGTTTACTAGCGGGAGAAGAGTATGAGCAGTTCTTC
CASSLLAGEEYEQFF
>TRBJ2-1|16|-|TRBD2|TRBV4-1
TGCGCCAGCAGCCGCGGGACTAGCGGGATACCCAATGAGCAGTTCTTC
CASSRGTSGIPNEQFF
>TRBJ2-7|14|-|TRBD1|TRBV5-1
TGCGCCAGCAGCAGGCAGGGGGCAGACAACGAGCAGTACTTC
CASSRQGADNEQYF
>TRBJ1-3|16|-|-|TRBV13
TGTGCCAGCAGCTTACCAGTTCGGGGAGGTAGAAACACCATATATTTT
CASSLPVRGGRNTIYF
>TRBJ2-5|17|-|TRBD1|TRBV9
TGTGCCAGCAGCGTAATTACGGGACAGGGGACCCAAGAGACCCAGTACTTC
CASSVITGQGTQETQYF
>TRBJ1-2|14|-|-|TRBV28
TGTGCCAGCAGTTTAGCAGGGCAGAACTATGGCTACACCTTC
CASSLAGQNYGYTF
>TRBJ1-5|14|-|TRBD1|TRBV6-5
TGTGCCAGCAGTCTACAGGGGGGGGAGCAGCCCCAGCATTTT
CASSLQGGEQPQHF
>TRBJ1-5|18|-|TRBD1|TRBV7-2
TGTGCCAGCAGCTTATTTATCAGTCTTGACAGGGGGAATCAGCCCCAGCATTTT
CASSLFISLDRGNQPQHF
>TRBJ2-1|18|-|TRBD2|TRBV28
TGTGCCAGCACCCCGAGGTGGACTAGCGGGAGACAAGGGGGTGAGCAGTTCTTC
CASTPRWTSGRQGGEQFF
>TRBJ2-3|15|-|TRBD2|TRBV11-2
TGTGCCAGCAGCCTAGCGGGAGGGGCCTCAGATACGCAGTATTTT
CASSLAGGASDTQYF
>TRBJ2-2|15|-|-|TRBV10-3
TGTGCCATCAGTGGTGCAGGGGTAGGGACCGGGGAGCTGTTTTTT
CAISGAGVGTGELFF
>TRBJ1-6|15|-|TRBD1|TRBV30
TGTGCCTGGAGTGTCCCGACAGGGGCCCCTTCACCCCTCCACTTT
CAWSVPTGAPSPLHF